The table lists the clone carrying this T cell receptor beta chain with a few counts. Its specificity is unknown. The CDR3 consists of 17 residues. Trimming cost V 4 bases and J 5 bases, with 23 bases left between them. Germline V gene sequence: CDR1 SGDLS, CDR2 YYNGEE. This sample was taken from a study of beta chain features in type 1 diabetes. Looking at the study overall: Age, gender and cell yields were alike across patients and healthy donors. General observations from the study: Junctions at VDJ sites from type 1 diabetes patients had fewer insertions and more deletions. Among all four CD4+ subsets, Type 1 diabetes patients had TCRB CDR3s that were moderately but significantly shorter. Possibly, sequencing cDNA over-represented cells that had high TCR expression levels.

Every bit of the isolated RNA underwent reverse transcription, so sequencing read expressed TCRB transcripts. Some clones are missing from TCRdb's copy, which holds only in-frame ones; the method was immunoSEQ multiplex PCR. The sample has just under 150,000 clones, around an eighth seen once. Every participating donor gave one draw, a heparinised blood sample averaging roughly 100 mL. J is TRBJ2-3 and V is TRBV9; no firm D call. This receptor was identified in a man between 18 and 35 years old with type 1 diabetes. Sequencing was done on a sample of central memory CD4+ T cells from blood. The CDR3 nucleotides read TGTGCCAGCAGCCTACTTAAGCAATCTCAAGGTGTAGATACGCAGTATTTT. It translates to CASSLLKQSQGVDTQYF.